This TCR beta chain was documented in a study of blood T cell repertoires in COVID-19. Study overall: Whether acute or convalescent, the COVID-19 samples came from the United States, Italy and Spain. T cells, B-cell-depleted T cells, or PBMCs supplied cDNA or gDNA.

CDR1 and CDR2 from the germline V gene are SQVTM and ANQGSEA. Trimming at V came to 7 bases and at J to 6 bases, leaving 12 bases not matched to a gene. CDR3 length: 14 residues. Authors' processing steps: Using reference gene primer amplification, nucleated cell counts were estimated. Assay used: immunoSEQ multiplex PCR; TCRdb lists only in-frame clones, some missing. V and J calls and clone size are those listed in that table; D and trimming were worked out from the DNA. The sample contains some 390,000 clones, around 86% of which appear only once. This clone occurred a few times. The rearrangement links TRBV29-1 to TRBJ1-1, with 9 bases that match TRBD1. The sequence derives from a human donor in a cohort sampled during active COVID-19. The sample comprised peripheral blood. The CDR3 spells CSASPTDRGAEAFF. CDR3 bases: TGCAGCGCGTCACCTACGGACAGGGGCGCTGAAGCTTTCTTT.